This TCR beta chain was obtained from a study of OX40 agonist ivuxolimab in advanced cancers. The CDR3 consists of 16 residues. Germline CDR1 and CDR2: LGHNA and YNFKEQ. Trimming removed 3 bases at V and 2 bases at J, with 15 bases between. Repertoires were generated with immunoSEQ multiplex PCR, while TCRdb's copy carries only in-frame clones and drops some. The sample yields 80,000 or so clones, roughly 91% seen once. This sample comprised CD4+ or CD8+ T cells sorted from blood, obtained in a trial of the OX40 agonist ivuxolimab. The receptor was isolated from an adult with an advanced solid tumor such as melanoma, head and neck, liver or kidney cancer. The chain carries TRBV4-2 and TRBJ2-3; perhaps TRBD2 as D (7 bases). Here the CDR3 DNA reads TGTGCCAGCAGCCACTCAAGGGGGGGACTCACAGATACGCAGTATTTT. Protein sequence: CASSHSRGGLTDTQYF.